The present TCR beta chain was sequenced within a study of cytomegalovirus exposure and HLA in healthy donors. In the case of this clone: The target antigen is unknown.

Here immunoSEQ multiplex PCR was the method, and the copy in TCRdb shows in-frame clones only, minus some. The repertoire holds 100,000 to 150,000 clones, with over 90% as singletons. Per the germline V gene, CDR1 is GTSNPN and CDR2 is SVGIG (reference sequence). The CDR3 length is 15 residues. The trim removed 1 base at V and 0 bases at J, leaving 6 bases unmatched. Overall study results and limits: The classifier, whose performance was assessed in both the original and validation cohorts, reportedly diagnosed cytomegalovirus status with high specificity and sensitivity. The study recorded 164 TCR beta chains that were cytomegalovirus-associated. In vitro testing confirmed a few CMV-associated chains as specific for CMV antigens. First-cohort TCR clusters tended to co-occur in the roughly 120 validation repertoires, a later analysis found.

This clonotype was obtained from a woman aged 18 to 35 in good health and CMV-seronegative. The sequenced sample consisted of PBMCs. The chain uses TRBV30 and TRBJ2-7, with 7 bases matching TRBD2. CDR3 residues: CAWSAREASSYEQYF. The DNA for the CDR3 is TGTGCCTGGAGTGCCCGGGAGGCGAGCTCCTACGAGCAGTACTTC.